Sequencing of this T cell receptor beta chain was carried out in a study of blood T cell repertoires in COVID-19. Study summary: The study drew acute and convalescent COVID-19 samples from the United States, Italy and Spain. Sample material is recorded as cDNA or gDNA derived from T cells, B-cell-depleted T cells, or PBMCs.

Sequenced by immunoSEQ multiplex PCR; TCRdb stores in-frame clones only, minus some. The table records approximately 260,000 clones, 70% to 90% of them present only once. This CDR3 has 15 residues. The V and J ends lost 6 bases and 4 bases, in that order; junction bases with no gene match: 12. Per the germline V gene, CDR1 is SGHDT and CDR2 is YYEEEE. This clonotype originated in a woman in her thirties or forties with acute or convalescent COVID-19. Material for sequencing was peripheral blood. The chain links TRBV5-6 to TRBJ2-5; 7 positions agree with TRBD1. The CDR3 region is CASTGRDSGRETQYF. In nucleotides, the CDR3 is TGTGCCAGCACTGGCCGGGACAGCGGTCGAGAGACCCAGTACTTC. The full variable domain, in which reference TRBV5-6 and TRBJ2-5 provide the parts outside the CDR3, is DAGVTQSPTHLIKTRGQQVTLRCSPKSGHDTVSWYQQALGQGPQFIFQYYEEEERQRGNFPDRFSGHQFPNYSSELNVNALLLGDSALYLCASTGRDSGRETQYFGPGTRLLVL.